The 15 T cell receptor beta chains given below trace back to one sample, sequenced in a study of early T cells in non-severe SARS-CoV-2 infection. A single record per CDR3 protein comes from TCRdb applying MiXCR to the 5' RACE reads. Of some 51,000 distinct CDR3 sequences listed, around 14% were seen once; the top ten hold 9% to 10%. This material consisted of whole blood, taken at baseline. All receptors come from an adult who was a healthcare worker with PCR-confirmed SARS-CoV-2 infection or an uninfected control (not recorded which).

This clonotype has more than one count but fewer than ten. The J gene is TRBJ2-7, the V gene TRBV4-2; 8 bases are a match to TRBD2. The CDR3 is 16 residues long. The ends lost 0 bases at V and 5 bases at J; junction bases unmatched: 9. Per germline, CDR1 LGHNA and CDR2 YNFKEQ. CDR3 amino acids: CASSQEATGGHNEQYF. CDR3 sequence (DNA): TGTGCCAGCAGCCAAGAGGCAACGGGGGGGCACAACGAGCAGTACTTC.

The chain links TRBV4-2 to TRBJ2-6; D remains unclear. The germline CDR1 and CDR2 sequences are LGHNA and YNFKEQ. The CDR3 has 15 amino acids. V gave up 0 bases and J gave up 0 bases, with 3 bases separating them. CDR3 amino acids: CASSQDNSGANVLTF. The DNA for the CDR3 is TGTGCCAGCAGCCAAGACAACTCTGGGGCCAACGTCCTGACTTTC.

This clonotype was counted a few times. The J gene is TRBJ1-2, the V gene TRBV20-1; D is possibly TRBD1 (5 bases). The germline V gene has CDR1 DFQATT and CDR2 SNEGSKA (reference sequence). Trimming removed 6 bases at V and 4 bases at J, with 15 bases between. The length of the CDR3 is 13 residues. CDR3 DNA sequence: TGCAGTGCCGCTACCGGGACGGGCTATGGCTACACCTTC. Protein product: CSAATGTGYGYTF.

The CDR3 DNA sequence: TGTGCCAGCAGTGCCGGGGCAGCGTACGAGCAGTACTTC. Amino acid sequence: CASSAGAAYEQYF. This chain joins TRBV28 and TRBJ2-7; perhaps D is TRBD1 or TRBD2 (5 bases each). This CDR3 is 13 amino acids long. The V and J ends lost 5 bases and 4 bases respectively, with 12 bases between them. In germline, CDR1 is MDHEN, CDR2 SYDVKM.

The V and J genes are TRBV4-1 and TRBJ2-3, with D perhaps matching TRBD1 (6 bases). CDR1 MGHRA and CDR2 YSYEKL come from the germline V gene. Trimming took 5 bases from V and 0 from J, leaving 12 bases between them. CDR3 length: 15 residues. The CDR3 reads CASSIRGTSTDTQYF. The DNA of the CDR3 is TGCGCCAGCAGCATCAGGGGAACTAGCACAGATACGCAGTATTTT.

This rearrangement joins TRBV18 to TRBJ1-1, with a weak D call TRBD1 (5 bases). Trimming took off 2 bases at V and 0 bases at J, with 10 bases between the two ends. The CDR3 extends over 15 amino acids. Per germline, CDR1 KGHSH and CDR2 LQKENI. The CDR3 spells CASSPGGDLNTEAFF. CDR3 bases: TGTGCCAGCTCACCAGGGGGGGATTTGAACACTGAAGCTTTCTTT.

This clonotype was observed a few times. The rearrangement joins TRBV12-3 or TRBV12-4 to TRBJ2-7; D is perhaps TRBD1 (5 bases). The germline V and J ends were trimmed by 3 bases and 7 bases, with 19 bases remaining between them. This CDR3 has 15 residues. In nucleotides, the CDR3 is TGTGCCAGCAGTTTGGACACCGATGGGGTCTATGAGCAGTACTTC. It specifies CASSLDTDGVYEQYF.

The chain links TRBV29-1 to TRBJ2-1, with a possible D match to TRBD1 (5 bases). With 7 bases removed from V and 1 base from J, the gap between germline ends came to 11 bases. The CDR3 extends over 13 amino acids. Germline V CDR1 and CDR2: SQVTM, ANQGSEA. CDR3 nucleotides: TGCAGCGCCCAGGGTGAATCCTACAATGAGCAGTTCTTC. Amino acids: CSAQGESYNEQFF.

V gene TRBV28 combines with J gene TRBJ2-3; 7 nucleotides agree with TRBD1. The V gene's germline CDR1 is MDHEN and CDR2 SYDVKM. V shed 4 bases, J shed 4 bases, and the junction held 5 bases outside the gene matches. The CDR3 has 14 amino acids. This CDR3 reads CASSWGQNADTQYF. DNA for the CDR3: TGTGCCAGCAGTTGGGGACAGAACGCAGATACGCAGTATTTT.

In its sample, this clonotype was seen a few times. The V and J genes are TRBV11-2 and TRBJ2-1, with 11 bases fitting TRBD2. V lost 5 bases, J lost 7 bases, and 4 bases stayed unmatched. This CDR3 spans 14 amino acids. Germline V gene data show CDR1 as SGHAT and CDR2 as FQNNGV. CDR3 in amino acids: CASSPRLAGNEQFF. DNA for the CDR3: TGTGCCAGCAGCCCCAGACTAGCGGGAAATGAGCAGTTCTTC.

This clonotype was detected once. The rearrangement joins TRBV13 to TRBJ2-7; D is possibly TRBD2 (6 bases). The V gene's germline CDR1 is PRHDT and CDR2 FYEKMQ (reference sequence). Trimming shortened V by 5 bases and J by 7 bases, and 18 bases separated the two germline ends. This CDR3 comprises 14 residues. The CDR3 coding sequence is TGTGCCAGCAGCCTAAGACAGACCCGGGGGGAGCAGTACTTC. Protein product: CASSLRQTRGEQYF.

The chain carries TRBV3-1 and TRBJ2-7, with a tentative D call TRBD2 (6 bases). The CDR3 sequence is 17 residues long. Germline V gives CDR1 LGHDT, CDR2 YNNKEL (reference sequence). Deletions cut 4 bases from V and 4 bases from J, with 23 bases between. CDR3 protein: CASSRQEGRPLPYEQYF. As DNA, the CDR3 is TGTGCCAGCAGCCGTCAGGAGGGGAGGCCTTTACCGTACGAGCAGTACTTC.

A word on this clonotype: A much larger clone differs by one base, so this may be a read error. The conserved phenylalanine or tryptophan is not found at the CDR3 terminus, so this likely reflects a read error. The V call is TRBV13, the J call TRBJ1-1, with TRBD1 matching over 8 bases. This CDR3 contains 15 residues. Germline trimming cut 1 base from V and 2 bases from J; bases unmatched to any gene: 3. Germline V lookup: CDR1 PRHDT, CDR2 FYEKMQ (reference sequence). The CDR3, as DNA: TGTGCCAGCAGCTTAGAGGGACAGGCCAACACTGAAGCTTTCTCT. Its translation: CASSLEGQANTEAFS.

The chain carries TRBV6-1 and TRBJ2-5; D is unclear. The CDR3 has 14 amino acids. Germline V lookup: CDR1 MNHNS, CDR2 SASEGT. Trimming left V 2 bases short and J 4 bases short, with 11 bases between. The CDR3 spells CASSEIPAGETQYF. In DNA, the CDR3 is TGTGCCAGCAGTGAAATCCCAGCAGGAGAGACCCAGTACTTC.

This clonotype was recorded many times. The chain is built from TRBV20-1 and TRBJ1-6, with D perhaps matching TRBD1 (6 bases). Germline V CDR1 and CDR2: DFQATT, SNEGSKA (reference sequence). Trimming stripped 1 base from V and 6 bases from J, with 16 bases between. The CDR3 covers 16 residues. The CDR3 sequence: CSARVRGDDGNSPLHF. DNA for the CDR3: TGCAGTGCTAGAGTTAGGGGGGATGATGGTAATTCACCCCTCCACTTT.